Sequencing of this TCR beta chain was carried out in a study of cytomegalovirus exposure and HLA in healthy donors. The length of the CDR3 is 16 residues. Germline V CDR1 and CDR2: SGHRS, YFSETQ. The ends lost 0 bases at V and 0 bases at J; junction bases unmatched: 1. Assay used: immunoSEQ multiplex PCR; TCRdb lists only in-frame clones, some missing. This table holds some 240,000 clones, approximately 87% found once. This clone came up once. The target antigen is unknown. The donors were members of the roughly 130-subject validation cohort (separate from the approximately 730-subject first cohort). Study-wide findings and caveats: Listed as cytomegalovirus-associated were more than 150 TCR beta chains.

Sequenced material: PBMCs. The chain couples TRBV5-1 to TRBJ2-7; 12 nucleotides align to TRBD2. This receptor was obtained from a woman aged 18-29 years in good health and CMV-seronegative. Here the CDR3 reads CASSLASGGDSYEQYF. The CDR3 DNA reads as TGCGCCAGCAGCTTGGCTAGCGGGGGGGACTCCTACGAGCAGTACTTC.